These T cell receptor beta chains were read from a single sample in a study of cytomegalovirus exposure and HLA in healthy donors. Assay used: immunoSEQ multiplex PCR; TCRdb lists only in-frame clones, some missing. The table shows some 170,000 clones, with 80% to 90% occurring only once. The sequenced sample consisted of PBMCs. These receptors originate from a woman aged 25-40 years in good health and CMV-seropositive. CDR3s include the opening cysteine and the closing phenylalanine or tryptophan. Each record gives: clone size, J gene, V gene, D gene, CDR3 DNA, CDR3 protein. The D gene is left open where the match is weak. Clone size is shown for a subset of rows, as once, few, many or a class of expanded clone.

. TRBJ1-2 TRBV7-6 TRBD1 TGTGCCAGCAGCCCGCGGGACAGGGTGGGTGGCTACACCTTC CASSPRDRVGGYTF
once TRBJ1-2 TRBV15 . TGTGCCACCAGCAAGGACAGTTGGAACTATGGCTACACCTTC CATSKDSWNYGYTF
once TRBJ2-3 TRBV23-1 TRBD1 TGCGCCACAGGGACAGCTAGGCCAGATACGCAGTATTTT CATGTARPDTQYF
. TRBJ1-1 TRBV6-6 . TGTGCCAGCAGGACGGGACAATTGGGGACTGAAGCTTTCTTT CASRTGQLGTEAFF
once TRBJ1-1 TRBV29-1 TRBD1 TGCAGCGTTGGGGGGACAGGGGGCGCAGTGCGGAACACTGAAGCTTTCTTT CSVGGTGGAVRNTEAFF
. TRBJ2-7 TRBV2 TRBD2 TGTGCCAGCAGAAAAACTAGCGGGGGACCCTACGAGCAGTACTTC CASRKTSGGPYEQYF
. TRBJ1-1 TRBV28 . TGTGCCAGCAGTCACCCACAGGGTACTGAAGCTTTCTTT CASSHPQGTEAFF
. TRBJ1-5 TRBV9 . TGTGCCAGCAGCGCGAGACAGGTGGGGGGCAATCAGCCCCAGCATTTT CASSARQVGGNQPQHF
. TRBJ1-4 TRBV5-1 TRBD1 TGCGCCAGCAGCTCCGGGACAGGGAGTGAAAAGCTGTTTTTT CASSSGTGSEKLFF
. TRBJ2-3 TRBV2 . TGTGCCAGCAGTTTCGGGATTCGGACAGATACGCAGTATTTT CASSFGIRTDTQYF
. TRBJ1-5 TRBV4-2 . TGTGCCAGCAGCCAAGAGGGGAGGGTTTATAGCAATCAGCCCCAGCATTTT CASSQEGRVYSNQPQHF
. TRBJ2-3 TRBV6-1 TRBD2 TGTGCCAGCAGTGATCGTTTCGGGGGGGCGTCAGATACGCAGTATTTT CASSDRFGGASDTQYF